This T cell receptor (beta chain) was obtained from a study of OX40 agonist ivuxolimab in advanced cancers. Study-level background: Enrolled patients in dose escalation had cancers that were hepatocellular carcinoma, melanoma, renal cell or head and neck cancer. Prior therapy, whether anti-PD-1, anti-PD-L1 or anti-CTLA-4, was allowed, and roughly 41% had some.

TCRdb's table, derived via immunoSEQ multiplex PCR, lists solely in-frame clones and lacks some. This table has about 15,000 clones, over 55% appearing once. In the case of this clone: As yet, its antigen is unknown.

Overall study findings and caveats: Antigen targets of the expanded peripheral T cells went undetermined. Circulating CD4+ and CD8+ T cells showed clonal expansion by week 6 at 0.1 to 3.0 mg/kg.

The specimen comprised CD4+ or CD8+ T cells sorted from blood, sampled in a trial of the OX40 agonist ivuxolimab. The clonotype comes from an adult with an advanced solid tumor such as melanoma, head and neck, liver or kidney cancer.

The DNA for the CDR3 is TGTGCCAGCAGTGCGGGGGCCCCCTACGAGCAGTACTTC. This codes for CASSAGAPYEQYF. V gene TRBV25-1 combines with J gene TRBJ2-7; either TRBD1 or TRBD2 may supply D (6 bases each). From germline, CDR1 is MGHDK and CDR2 SYGVNS. This CDR3 contains 13 residues. The germline V and J ends were trimmed by 4 bases and 2 bases, with 9 bases remaining between them.